Listed below are T cell receptor beta chains from one sample, sequenced in a study of blood T cell repertoires in COVID-19. Produced via immunoSEQ multiplex PCR; TCRdb's table is partial and in-frame only. This sample has fewer than 200,000 clones; around 80% occur once, and the top ten carry around 16%. Specimen: PBMCs or T cells enriched from blood (not recorded which). The receptors stem from a woman aged 45-60 years who had recovered from COVID-19. CDR3s leave out the opening cysteine and the closing phenylalanine or tryptophan.

v_gene	j_gene	CDR3aa
TRBV19	TRBJ2-7	ASGRSGSHEQY
TRBV6-5	TRBJ2-2	ASSKQPGELF
TRBV12-3/TRBV12-4	TRBJ1-2	ASSFEGPYGYT
TRBV6-2/TRBV6-3	TRBJ1-1	ASSYSGLRPIQNTEAF
TRBV7-2	TRBJ2-1	ASSLAKNYEQF
TRBV25-1	TRBJ2-3	ASSGPYLDTQY
TRBV7-3	TRBJ1-1	ASRNTGEHTEAF
TRBV9	TRBJ1-1	ASSVRTVNTEAF
TRBV20-1	TRBJ1-1	SAFSNTEAF
TRBV19	TRBJ2-7	ASRPGLASSYEQY
TRBV5-4	TRBJ2-1	ASSASQGDEQF
TRBV28	TRBJ2-7	ASSTHYEQY
TRBV28	TRBJ1-2	ASSPGQGASGYT
TRBV5-1	TRBJ1-6	ASSLDSRNSPLH
TRBV5-5	TRBJ1-2	ASSPGSLNYGYT
TRBV18	TRBJ2-5	ASSPSEVTGETQY
TRBV7-9	TRBJ2-1	ASSFKSDWSGNEQF
TRBV10-1	TRBJ2-3	ASSESGLATDTQY
TRBV28	TRBJ2-7	ASSLGHRVAYEQY
TRBV29-1	TRBJ2-2	SVAGTGSTGELF
TRBV6-2/TRBV6-3	TRBJ2-7	ASSPGTPLGEQY
TRBV28	TRBJ1-1	ASSLRQEQKAF
TRBV7-9	TRBJ2-4	ASSSLPGQGPNIQY
TRBV7-9	TRBJ1-1	ASSRTHRGMNTEAF
TRBV14	TRBJ2-5	ASSQAWGRETQY
TRBV6-5	TRBJ1-3	ASSLRGETGNTIY
TRBV15	TRBJ1-5	ATSTQAKQGFNQPQH
TRBV28	TRBJ2-1	ASSHLAGSYNEQF